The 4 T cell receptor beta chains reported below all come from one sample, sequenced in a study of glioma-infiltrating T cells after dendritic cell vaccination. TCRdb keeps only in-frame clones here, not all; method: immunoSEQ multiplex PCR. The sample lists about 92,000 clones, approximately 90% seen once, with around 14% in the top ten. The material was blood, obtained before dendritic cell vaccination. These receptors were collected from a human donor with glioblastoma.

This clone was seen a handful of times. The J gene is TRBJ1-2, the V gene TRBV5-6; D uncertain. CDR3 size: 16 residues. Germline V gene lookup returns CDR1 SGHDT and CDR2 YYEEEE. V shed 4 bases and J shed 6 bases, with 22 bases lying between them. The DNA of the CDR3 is TGTGCCAGCAGCCCGACGTTGAGGGAATATTCGAATGGCTACACCTTC. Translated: CASSPTLREYSNGYTF.

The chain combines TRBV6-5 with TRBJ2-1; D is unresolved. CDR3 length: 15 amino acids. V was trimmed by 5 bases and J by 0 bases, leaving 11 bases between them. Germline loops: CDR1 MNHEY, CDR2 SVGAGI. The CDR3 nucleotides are TGTGCCAGCAGTCGAGAGGTATTCTCCTACAATGAGCAGTTCTTC. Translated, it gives CASSREVFSYNEQFF.

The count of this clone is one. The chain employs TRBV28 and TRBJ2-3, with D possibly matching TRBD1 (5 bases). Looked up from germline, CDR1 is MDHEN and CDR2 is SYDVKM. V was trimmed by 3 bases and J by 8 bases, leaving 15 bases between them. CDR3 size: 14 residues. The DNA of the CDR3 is TGTGCCAGCAGTTTCAGGGCCGCTGTCGCTACGCAGTATTTT. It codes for CASSFRAAVATQYF. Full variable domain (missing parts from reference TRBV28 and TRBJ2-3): DVKVTQSSRYLVKRTGEKVFLECVQDMDHENMFWYRQDPGLGLRLIYFSYDVKMKEKGDIPEGYSVSREKKERFSLILESASTNQTSMYLCASSFRAAVATQYFGPGTRLTVL.

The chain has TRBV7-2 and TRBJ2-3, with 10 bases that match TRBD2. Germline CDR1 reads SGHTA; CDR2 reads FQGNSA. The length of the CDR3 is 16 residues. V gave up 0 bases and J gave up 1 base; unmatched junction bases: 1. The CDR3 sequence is CASSLAGTSGTDTQYF. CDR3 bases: TGTGCCAGCAGCTTAGCCGGGACTAGCGGCACAGATACGCAGTATTTT.